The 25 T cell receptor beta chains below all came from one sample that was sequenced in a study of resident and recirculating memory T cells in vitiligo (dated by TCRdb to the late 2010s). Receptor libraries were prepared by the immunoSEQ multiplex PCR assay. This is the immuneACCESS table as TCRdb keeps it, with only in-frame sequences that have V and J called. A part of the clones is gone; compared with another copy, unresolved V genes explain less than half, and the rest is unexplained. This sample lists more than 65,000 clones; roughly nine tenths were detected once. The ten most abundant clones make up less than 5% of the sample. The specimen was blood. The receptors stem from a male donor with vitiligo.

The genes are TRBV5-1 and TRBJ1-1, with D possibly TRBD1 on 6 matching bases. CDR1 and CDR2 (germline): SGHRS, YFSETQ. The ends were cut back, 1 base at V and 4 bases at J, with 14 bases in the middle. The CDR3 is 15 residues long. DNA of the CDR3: TGCGCCAGCAGCTTGCTCGGGGGGGCTGGCACTGAAGCTTTCTTT. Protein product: CASSLLGGAGTEAFF.

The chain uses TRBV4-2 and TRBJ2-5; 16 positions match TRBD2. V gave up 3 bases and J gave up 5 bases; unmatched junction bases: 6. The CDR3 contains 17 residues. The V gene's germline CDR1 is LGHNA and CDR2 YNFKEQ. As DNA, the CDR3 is TGTGCCAGCAGCCATGGGACTAGCGGGGGGGGTTTGGAGACCCAGTACTTC. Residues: CASSHGTSGGGLETQYF.

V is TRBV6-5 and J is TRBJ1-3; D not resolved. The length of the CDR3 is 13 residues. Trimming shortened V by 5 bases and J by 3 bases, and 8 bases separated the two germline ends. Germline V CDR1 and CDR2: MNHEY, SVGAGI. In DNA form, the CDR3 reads TGTGCCAGCAGTCCCCCTAATGGAAACACCATATATTTT. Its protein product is CASSPPNGNTIYF.

Written as DNA, the CDR3 is TGTGCCAGCTCACCACAGAGACCGGGGAGGGAGACCCAGTACTTC. This encodes CASSPQRPGRETQYF. This chain uses TRBV18 with TRBJ2-5, with a possible D match to TRBD2 (6 bases). Trimming removed 1 base at V and 5 bases at J, with 14 bases between. Germline CDR1 is KGHSH and CDR2 is LQKENI. The CDR3 spans 15 residues.

The chain's CDR3 is CASSPQGVDSPLHF. Written as DNA, the CDR3 is TGTGCCAGCAGCCCTCAAGGGGTCGATTCACCCCTCCACTTT. V usage is TRBV4-2 and J usage is TRBJ1-6; TRBD1 is a possible D gene (5 bases). The V end lost 4 bases, the J end lost 8 bases, and 12 bases lay between the germline ends. This CDR3 spans 14 amino acids. The germline V gene has CDR1 LGHNA and CDR2 YNFKEQ.

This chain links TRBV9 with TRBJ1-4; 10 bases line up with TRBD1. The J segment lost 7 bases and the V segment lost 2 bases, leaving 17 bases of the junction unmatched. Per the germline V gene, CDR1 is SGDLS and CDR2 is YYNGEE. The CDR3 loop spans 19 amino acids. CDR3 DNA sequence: TGTGCCAGCAGCGTGGCCCCCCCTGACAGGGGGCTCGTTCCTGAAAAACTGTTTTTT. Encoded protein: CASSVAPPDRGLVPEKLFF. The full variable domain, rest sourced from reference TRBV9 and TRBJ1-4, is DSGVTQTPKHLITATGQRVTLRCSPRSGDLSVYWYQQSLDQGLQFLIQYYNGEERAKGNILERFSAQQFPDLHSELNLSSLELGDSALYFCASSVAPPDRGLVPEKLFFGSGTQLSVL.

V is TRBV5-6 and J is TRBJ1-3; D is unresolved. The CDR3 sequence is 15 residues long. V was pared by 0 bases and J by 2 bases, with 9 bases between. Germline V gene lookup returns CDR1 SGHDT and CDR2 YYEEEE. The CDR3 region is CASSLEAGTGNTIYF. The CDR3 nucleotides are TGTGCCAGCAGCTTGGAGGCAGGTACTGGAAACACCATATATTTT.

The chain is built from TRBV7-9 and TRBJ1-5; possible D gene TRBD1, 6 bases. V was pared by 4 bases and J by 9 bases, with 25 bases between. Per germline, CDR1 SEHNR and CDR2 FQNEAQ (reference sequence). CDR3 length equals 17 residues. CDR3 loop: CASSWLGPGHLLGPQHF. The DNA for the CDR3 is TGTGCCAGCAGCTGGCTTGGCCCGGGACACCTCCTGGGGCCCCAGCATTTT.

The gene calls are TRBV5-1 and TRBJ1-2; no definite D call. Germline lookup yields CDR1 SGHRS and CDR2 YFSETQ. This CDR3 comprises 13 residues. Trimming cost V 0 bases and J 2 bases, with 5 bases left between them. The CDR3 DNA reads TGCGCCAGCAGCTTGGTTCAGAACTATGGCTACACCTTC. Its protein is CASSLVQNYGYTF.

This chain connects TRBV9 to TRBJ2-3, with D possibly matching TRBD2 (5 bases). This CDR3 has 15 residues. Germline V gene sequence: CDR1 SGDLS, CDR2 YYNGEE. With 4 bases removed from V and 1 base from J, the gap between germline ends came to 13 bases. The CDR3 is CASSPAVARTDTQYF. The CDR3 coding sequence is TGTGCCAGCAGCCCAGCGGTCGCCCGCACAGATACGCAGTATTTT.

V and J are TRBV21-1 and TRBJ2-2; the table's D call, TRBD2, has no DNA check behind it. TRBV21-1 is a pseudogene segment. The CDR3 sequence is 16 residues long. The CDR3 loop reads CASSKVSGGNTGELFF. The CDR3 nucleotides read TGTGCCAGCAGCAAAGTTTCCGGGGGTAACACCGGGGAGCTGTTTTTT.

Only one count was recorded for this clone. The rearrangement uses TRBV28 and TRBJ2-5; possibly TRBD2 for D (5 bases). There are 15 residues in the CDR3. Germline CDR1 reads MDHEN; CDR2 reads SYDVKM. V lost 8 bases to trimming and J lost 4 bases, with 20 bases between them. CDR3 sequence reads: CASGEALDGGETQYF. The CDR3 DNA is TGTGCCAGCGGAGAGGCTCTCGACGGAGGAGAGACCCAGTACTTC.

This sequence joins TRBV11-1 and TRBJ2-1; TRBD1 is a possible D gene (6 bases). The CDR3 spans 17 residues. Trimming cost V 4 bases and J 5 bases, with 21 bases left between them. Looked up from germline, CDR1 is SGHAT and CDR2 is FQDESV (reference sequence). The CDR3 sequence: CASSSKGPHREHNEQFF. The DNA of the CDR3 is TGTGCCAGCAGCTCAAAGGGGCCCCACAGGGAACACAATGAGCAGTTCTTC.

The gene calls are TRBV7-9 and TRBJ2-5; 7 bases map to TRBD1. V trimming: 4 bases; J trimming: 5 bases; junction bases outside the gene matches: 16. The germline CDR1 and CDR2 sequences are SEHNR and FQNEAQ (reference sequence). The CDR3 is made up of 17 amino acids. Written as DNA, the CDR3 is TGTGCCAGCAGCTCCCCCGGACAGGCCTTTGGTGGGGAGACCCAGTACTTC. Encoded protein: CASSSPGQAFGGETQYF.

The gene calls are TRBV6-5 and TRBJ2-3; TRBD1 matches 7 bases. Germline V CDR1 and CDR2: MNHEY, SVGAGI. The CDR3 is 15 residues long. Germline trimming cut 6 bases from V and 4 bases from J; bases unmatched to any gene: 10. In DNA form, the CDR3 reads TGTGCCAGCAGGCCCGACAGGGTAGGGTCAGATACGCAGTATTTT. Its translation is CASRPDRVGSDTQYF.

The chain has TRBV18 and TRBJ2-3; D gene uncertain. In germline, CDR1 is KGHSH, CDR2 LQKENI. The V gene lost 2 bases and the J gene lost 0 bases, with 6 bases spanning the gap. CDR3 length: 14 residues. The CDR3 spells CASSPMQSTDTQYF. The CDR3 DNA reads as TGTGCCAGCTCACCAATGCAGAGCACAGATACGCAGTATTTT.

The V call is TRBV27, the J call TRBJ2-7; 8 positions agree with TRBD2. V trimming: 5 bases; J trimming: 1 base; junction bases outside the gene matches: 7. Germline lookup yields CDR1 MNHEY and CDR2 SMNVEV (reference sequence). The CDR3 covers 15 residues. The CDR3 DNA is TGTGCCAGCAGTGAACGGACTAGCAGGTCCTACGAGCAGTACTTC. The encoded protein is CASSERTSRSYEQYF.

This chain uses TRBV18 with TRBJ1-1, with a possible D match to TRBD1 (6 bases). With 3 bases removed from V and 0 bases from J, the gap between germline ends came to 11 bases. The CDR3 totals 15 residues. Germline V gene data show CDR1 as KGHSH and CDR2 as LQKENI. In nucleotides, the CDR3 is TGTGCCAGCTCACCGGGGGGGACACTGAACACTGAAGCTTTCTTT. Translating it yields CASSPGGTLNTEAFF.

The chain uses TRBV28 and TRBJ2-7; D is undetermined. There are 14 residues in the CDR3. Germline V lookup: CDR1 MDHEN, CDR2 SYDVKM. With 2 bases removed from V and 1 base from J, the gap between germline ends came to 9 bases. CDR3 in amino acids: CASSLSEQSYEQYF. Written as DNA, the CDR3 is TGTGCCAGCAGTTTAAGTGAACAGTCCTACGAGCAGTACTTC. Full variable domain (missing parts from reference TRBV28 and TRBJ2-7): DVKVTQSSRYLVKRTGEKVFLECVQDMDHENMFWYRQDPGLGLRLIYFSYDVKMKEKGDIPEGYSVSREKKERFSLILESASTNQTSMYLCASSLSEQSYEQYFGPGTRLTVT.

The CDR3 sequence: CASGEEGQETQYF. In DNA form, the CDR3 reads TGTGCCAGCGGGGAGGAGGGACAAGAGACCCAGTACTTC. The chain joins TRBV6-5 to TRBJ2-5; possible D gene TRBD2, 6 bases. The germline V gene has CDR1 MNHEY and CDR2 SVGAGI. V was clipped by 8 bases and J by 2 bases, with 12 bases between them. This CDR3 spans 13 amino acids.

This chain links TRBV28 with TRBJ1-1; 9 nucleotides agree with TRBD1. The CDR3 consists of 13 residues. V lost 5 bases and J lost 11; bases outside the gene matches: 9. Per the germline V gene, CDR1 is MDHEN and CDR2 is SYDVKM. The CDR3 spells CASSQGQGGRAFF. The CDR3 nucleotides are TGTGCCAGCAGTCAGGGACAGGGTGGGCGGGCTTTCTTT. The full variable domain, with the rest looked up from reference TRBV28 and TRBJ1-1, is DVKVTQSSRYLVKRTGEKVFLECVQDMDHENMFWYRQDPGLGLRLIYFSYDVKMKEKGDIPEGYSVSREKKERFSLILESASTNQTSMYLCASSQGQGGRAFFGQGTRLTVV.

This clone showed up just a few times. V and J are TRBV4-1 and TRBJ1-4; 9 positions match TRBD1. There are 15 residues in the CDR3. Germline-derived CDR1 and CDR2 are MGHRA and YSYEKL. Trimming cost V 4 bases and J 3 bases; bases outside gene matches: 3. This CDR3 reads CASSLRDRANEKLFF. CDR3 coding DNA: TGCGCCAGCAGCCTCCGGGACAGGGCTAATGAAAAACTGTTTTTT.

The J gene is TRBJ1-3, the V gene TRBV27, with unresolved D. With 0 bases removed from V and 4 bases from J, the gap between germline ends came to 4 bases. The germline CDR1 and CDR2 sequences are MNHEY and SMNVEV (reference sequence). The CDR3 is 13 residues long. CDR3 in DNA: TGTGCCAGCAGTTTATCGGGCGGAAACACCATATATTTT. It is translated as CASSLSGGNTIYF.

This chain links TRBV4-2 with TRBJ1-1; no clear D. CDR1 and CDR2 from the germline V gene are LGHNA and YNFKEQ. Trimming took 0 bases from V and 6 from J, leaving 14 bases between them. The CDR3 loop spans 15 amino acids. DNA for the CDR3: TGTGCCAGCAGCCAAGAACCCTTCGGGGAATCTGAAGCTTTCTTT. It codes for CASSQEPFGESEAFF.

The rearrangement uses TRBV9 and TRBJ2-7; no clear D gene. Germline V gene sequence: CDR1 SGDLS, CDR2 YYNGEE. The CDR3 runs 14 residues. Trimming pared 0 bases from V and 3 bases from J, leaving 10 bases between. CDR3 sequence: CASSVGPGGYEQYF. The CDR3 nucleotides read TGTGCCAGCAGCGTAGGGCCTGGCGGCTACGAGCAGTACTTC.